The rows below give T cell receptor beta chains drawn from one sample of a study of blood T cell repertoires in COVID-19. Only in-frame clones appear in the TCRdb table, and some are missing; sequencing was by immunoSEQ multiplex PCR. Of about 110,000 clones detected, about 88% appear once; the ten largest clones hold approximately 2.5%. Material for sequencing was peripheral blood. These receptors all stem from a human donor in a cohort sampled during active COVID-19. Both conserved end residues are part of each CDR3. A D gene is named only where the DNA matches it firmly. The listing skips clone size in some rows; elsewhere it reads once, few, many or a size class.

CDR3 length	D gene	clone size	V gene	J gene	CDR3 DNA	CDR3 protein
13	TRBD1	NA	TRBV19	TRBJ2-7	TGTGCCAGTACCTTGGGACAGGGGGACGAGCAGTACTTC	CASTLGQGDEQYF
14	NA	NA	TRBV7-6	TRBJ2-2	TGTGCCAGCAGCCCAGGGGGGCATAACGGGGAGCTGTTTTTT	CASSPGGHNGELFF
15	NA	NA	TRBV5-1	TRBJ1-2	TGCGCCAGCAGCTTGGGAGCAGGGGAAGGCAGGGGCTACACCTTC	CASSLGAGEGRGYTF
14	NA	NA	TRBV6-5	TRBJ2-3	TGTGCCAGCTCCGCCTTACAGTACACAGATACGCAGTATTTT	CASSALQYTDTQYF
15	TRBD1	NA	TRBV7-9	TRBJ1-4	TGTGCCAGCAGCTATCTTGAGGGGGCGGGTGAAAAACTGTTTTTT	CASSYLEGAGEKLFF
15	TRBD1	NA	TRBV6-5	TRBJ2-2	TGTGCCAGCAGCCGGACAGGGGGCGTCACCGGGGAGCTGTTTTTT	CASSRTGGVTGELFF
16	TRBD1	NA	TRBV19	TRBJ1-1	TGTGCCAGTAGTTTCCCCCCAGGGGGGCAAGGAACTGAAGCTTTCTTT	CASSFPPGGQGTEAFF
15	TRBD1	few	TRBV7-9	TRBJ1-6	TGTGCCAGCACCCAGGGGGAAAGTGTGGTGGGACCCCTCCACTTT	CASTQGESVVGPLHF
16	TRBD2	many	TRBV2	TRBJ2-3	TGTGCCAGCAGCCCAGGGACTAGCGGGTACCAAGATACGCAGTATTTT	CASSPGTSGYQDTQYF
16	NA	NA	TRBV18	TRBJ1-3	TGTGCCAGCTCGACAACGTCACAGGGACCGGCAAACACCATATATTTT	CASSTTSQGPANTIYF
14	NA	NA	TRBV19	TRBJ1-5	TGTGCCAGTAGTATAGCCAATAGCAATCAGCCCCAGCATTTT	CASSIANSNQPQHF
16	TRBD1	NA	TRBV11-3	TRBJ2-1	TGTGCCAGCAGCTTTAGCGGGACAGGGGCCTACAATGAGCAGTTCTTC	CASSFSGTGAYNEQFF
16	NA	NA	TRBV5-1	TRBJ2-7	TGCGCCAGCAGCTTGGCGGGGTTGCCTCCTCCCTACGAGCAGTACTTC	CASSLAGLPPPYEQYF
18	TRBD2	few	TRBV10-3	TRBJ2-2	TGTGCCATCAAAGGGTCGGGGACTAGCGGGAAAGAAGCCGGGGAGCTGTTTTTT	CAIKGSGTSGKEAGELFF
15	NA	NA	TRBV18	TRBJ1-4	TGTGCCAGCTCACCGGACGAGGGGGCTAATGAAAAACTGTTTTTT	CASSPDEGANEKLFF
16	NA	NA	TRBV13	TRBJ1-1	TGTGCCAGCAGCCCGGAGGGGGGGGGCGGCGGCACTGAAGCTTTCTTT	CASSPEGGGGGTEAFF
13	NA	NA	TRBV30	TRBJ2-5	TGTGCCTGGAGTGCGGGGTCCCAAGAGACCCAGTACTTC	CAWSAGSQETQYF
15	NA	NA	TRBV28	TRBJ1-2	TGTGCCAGCACCACAACAGAAACAGGGCAAGGCGGCTACACCTTC	CASTTTETGQGGYTF
15	NA	NA	TRBV11-3	TRBJ2-3	NA	CASSFGPGLTDTQYF
14	TRBD1	NA	TRBV6-5	TRBJ2-5	TGTGCCAGCACCCTGACAGGGGTACAAGAGACCCAGTACTTC	CASTLTGVQETQYF
14	NA	NA	TRBV6-5	TRBJ1-2	TGTGCCAGCAGTTACTCCTCCGGGAACTATGGCTACACCTTC	CASSYSSGNYGYTF
13	TRBD1	NA	TRBV10-3	TRBJ1-2	TGTGCCATCAGTGAGGGACAGGGCTATGGCTACACCTTC	CAISEGQGYGYTF
12	NA	few	TRBV12-3/TRBV12-4	TRBJ1-2	TGTGCCAGCAGTTTGACAGTCTATGGCTACACCTTC	CASSLTVYGYTF
16	TRBD1	NA	TRBV18	TRBJ1-5	TGTGCCAGCTCGCTCGATGGACAGGTTAGCAATCAGCCCCAGCATTTT	CASSLDGQVSNQPQHF
16	TRBD1	NA	TRBV2	TRBJ1-5	TGTGCCAGCAGCCGTCCCGGGACAGGGTTCAATCAGCCCCAGCATTTT	CASSRPGTGFNQPQHF
15	TRBD1	few	TRBV25-1	TRBJ1-1	TGTGCCAGCAGTGACGCCTCAGGGGGCTGGACTGAAGCTTTCTTT	CASSDASGGWTEAFF
13	TRBD1	NA	TRBV12-3/TRBV12-4	TRBJ2-4	TGTGCCAGCAGCTGGACAGGGCAAAGCATTCAGTACTTC	CASSWTGQSIQYF
15	NA	NA	TRBV5-1	TRBJ2-7	TGCGCCAGCAGTCTCCTTGAGGTTAACCCCTACGAGCAGTACTTC	CASSLLEVNPYEQYF
17	NA	few	TRBV10-3	TRBJ1-2	TGTGCCATCAGTGAGCCGACAGATGATCCAACTAACTATGGCTACACCTTC	CAISEPTDDPTNYGYTF
15	NA	NA	TRBV7-9	TRBJ2-1	TGTGCCAGCAGCTTACTGCCGAGCTCCTACAATGAGCAGTTCTTC	CASSLLPSSYNEQFF
17	TRBD1	NA	TRBV24-1	TRBJ2-2	TGTGCCACCAGTGATTTGTCCTCCAGGGGGCTCACCGGGGAGCTGTTTTTT	CATSDLSSRGLTGELFF
14	NA	NA	TRBV3-1/TRBV3-2	TRBJ1-1	TGTGCCAGCAGCCAAGTTGTGGCCTCCACTGAAGCTTTCTTT	CASSQVVASTEAFF
15	NA	NA	TRBV2	TRBJ1-4	TGTGCCAGCAGGGCCCGGGTTGCAGCTAATGAAAAACTGTTTTTT	CASRARVAANEKLFF
14	NA	few	TRBV7-9	TRBJ2-7	TGTGCCAGCAGTCAAACAGGGTCGGGATACGAGCAGTACTTC	CASSQTGSGYEQYF
15	TRBD1	NA	TRBV6-1	TRBJ1-2	TGTGCCAGCAGTGAAGCGGGACAGATGCACTATGGCTACACCTTC	CASSEAGQMHYGYTF